One T cell receptor beta chain is described in this entry. This entry comes from a study of human thymus T cells. Profiled with immunoSEQ multiplex PCR; TCRdb holds only in-frame clones, not every one. Among 55,000 to 70,000 clones, 85% to 95% were seen once, and the ten largest hold 6%. This CDR3 has 16 amino acids. Sequencing was done on a sample of blood. The J gene is TRBJ1-4, the V gene TRBV21-1. TRBV21-1 is shown as a pseudogene. The receptor was derived from a boy under three years old with a congenital heart defect but otherwise immunologically healthy. CDR3 sequence (DNA): TGTGCCAGCAGTACGAAGCCGGGACGGATAAATGAAAAACTGTTTTTT. Residues: CASSTKPGRINEKLFF.